These 27 T cell receptor beta chains share one sample of origin, sequenced in a study of T cell responses to AZD1222 COVID-19 vaccine. Assay: immunoSEQ multiplex PCR; the TCRdb copy retains only in-frame clones and omits some. The data hold 200,000 to 300,000 clones, with roughly 93% observed a single time. Specimen: peripheral blood, collected on day 0 of AZD1222 vaccination. These receptors were obtained from an adult in good health.

In this sample, this clone turned up once. The J gene is TRBJ2-4, the V gene TRBV7-9; a possible D gene is TRBD1 (6 bases). The CDR3 is 14 residues long. V was clipped by 3 bases and J by 7 bases, with 13 bases between them. The germline CDR1 and CDR2 sequences are SEHNR and FQNEAQ (reference sequence). Written as DNA, the CDR3 is TGTGCCAGCAGCTTCGGTGAACAGGGTAACATTCAGTACTTC. Protein sequence: CASSFGEQGNIQYF. The full variable domain, rest sourced from reference TRBV7-9 and TRBJ2-4, is DTGVSQNPRHKITKRGQNVTFRCDPISEHNRLYWYRQTLGQGPEFLTYFQNEAQLEKSRLLSDRFSAERPKGSFSTLEIQRTEQGDSAMYLCASSFGEQGNIQYFGAGTRLSVL.

The chain joins TRBV6-4 to TRBJ2-2; weak D call: TRBD2 (5 bases). CDR3 length: 15 residues. Germline values: CDR1 MRHNA, CDR2 SNTAGT. The ends were cut back, 3 bases at V and 5 bases at J, with 13 bases in the middle. CDR3 sequence: CASSEGLGGTGELFF. The CDR3 bases are TGTGCCAGCAGTGAGGGCCTTGGCGGGACCGGGGAGCTGTTTTTT.

This sequence joins TRBV9 and TRBJ2-1; TRBD1 is a possible D gene (6 bases). Looked up from germline, CDR1 is SGDLS and CDR2 is YYNGEE. The CDR3 length is 15 residues. V gave up 0 bases and J gave up 7 bases, with 14 bases separating them. CDR3 sequence reads: CASSVVGGPRNEQFF. The CDR3 nucleotides read TGTGCCAGCAGCGTAGTAGGGGGTCCAAGGAATGAGCAGTTCTTC.

The J gene is TRBJ1-1, the V gene TRBV10-3, with D unresolved. The CDR3 extends over 14 amino acids. Germline lookup yields CDR1 ENHRY and CDR2 SYGVKD. The ends were cut back, 2 bases at V and 5 bases at J, with 12 bases in the middle. The CDR3 spells CAISELGRDTEAFF. In DNA, the CDR3 is TGTGCCATCAGTGAGCTGGGTAGGGATACTGAAGCTTTCTTT.

This chain joins TRBV27 and TRBJ1-2, with 9 bases fitting TRBD1. Germline-derived CDR1 and CDR2 are MNHEY and SMNVEV (reference sequence). CDR3 length equals 17 residues. V lost 5 bases and J lost 2; bases outside the gene matches: 12. CDR3 sequence reads: CASSLSRTGGANYGYTF. In nucleotides, the CDR3 is TGTGCCAGCAGTCTCTCCCGAACAGGGGGCGCGAACTATGGCTACACCTTC.

The CDR3 is CASSFRTGSYNEQFF. DNA for the CDR3: TGTGCCAGCAGCTTCCGGACAGGCTCCTACAATGAGCAGTTCTTC. The genes are TRBV7-2 and TRBJ2-1; 7 bases fit TRBD1. The CDR3 is 15 residues long. CDR1 is SGHTA and CDR2 is FQGNSA in the germline V gene. The junction had 2 bases not matched to a gene; V was cut back by 3 bases and J by 0 bases.

The rearrangement links TRBV9 to TRBJ1-3; no reliable D call. The germline CDR1 and CDR2 sequences are SGDLS and YYNGEE. The CDR3 contains 15 residues. Trimming took 0 bases from V and 1 from J, leaving 8 bases between them. In nucleotides, the CDR3 is TGTGCCAGCAGCGTAGGGTCGGGGTCTGGAAACACCATATATTTT. Translated, it gives CASSVGSGSGNTIYF.

This chain uses TRBV6-6 with TRBJ1-3, with D unresolved. Trimming shortened V by 8 bases and J by 4 bases, and 18 bases separated the two germline ends. There are 15 residues in the CDR3. Germline-derived CDR1 and CDR2 are MNHNY and SVGAGI (reference sequence). The CDR3 DNA is TGTGCCAGCGCCCTACAACCCTCTTCAGGAAACACCATATATTTT. Encoded protein: CASALQPSSGNTIYF.

The chain uses TRBV7-8 and TRBJ1-5, with D possibly matching TRBD1 (5 bases). Deletions cut 1 base from V and 3 bases from J, with 13 bases between. CDR1 SGHVS and CDR2 FQNEAQ come from the germline V gene. CDR3 length: 16 residues. CDR3 bases: TGTGCCAGCAGCTTAGTGACGGAGGGGCCCAATCAGCCCCAGCATTTT. Its protein product is CASSLVTEGPNQPQHF. Full variable domain (rest looked up from reference TRBV7-8 and TRBJ1-5): GAGVSQSPRYKVAKRGQDVALRCDPISGHVSLFWYQQALGQGPEFLTYFQNEAQLDKSGLPSDRFFAERPEGSVSTLKIQRTQQEDSAVYLCASSLVTEGPNQPQHFGDGTRLSIL.

V gene TRBV7-8 combines with J gene TRBJ1-5; 7 bases are shared with TRBD1. The ends lost 4 bases at V and 4 bases at J; junction bases unmatched: 4. This CDR3 spans 14 amino acids. The germline V gene has CDR1 SGHVS and CDR2 FQNEAQ. This chain's CDR3 is CASSSGQRNQPQHF. The CDR3 bases are TGTGCCAGCAGCTCGGGACAGCGGAATCAGCCCCAGCATTTT.

As concerns this clone: The same CDR3 can be traced to other DNA sequences in this sample. V is TRBV18 and J is TRBJ2-7; no firm D call. Germline CDR1 is KGHSH and CDR2 is LQKENI. V gave up 2 bases and J gave up 0 bases, with 2 bases separating them. The CDR3 is 12 residues long. The CDR3: CASSPSSYEQYF. CDR3 DNA: TGTGCCAGCTCACCAAGCTCCTACGAGCAGTACTTC.

This clone was found once. This chain uses TRBV28 with TRBJ1-1, with D tentatively TRBD1 (6 bases). Germline V gene sequence: CDR1 MDHEN, CDR2 SYDVKM. V lost 2 bases, J lost 1 base, and 8 bases lay in between. The CDR3 consists of 14 residues. Written as DNA, the CDR3 is TGTGCCAGCAGTTTACGGACAGAGAACACTGAAGCTTTCTTT. The encoded protein is CASSLRTENTEAFF.

CDR3 DNA sequence: TGTGCCAGCAGCCTCGGACAGGGGGGAAAGACCCAGTACTTC. It translates to CASSLGQGGKTQYF. The chain uses TRBV3-1 (or the pseudogene TRBV3-2) and TRBJ2-5; TRBD1 agrees at 10 bases. The CDR3 runs 14 residues. V was pared by 4 bases and J by 6 bases, with 5 bases of the junction left unmatched. CDR1 and CDR2 (germline): LGHDT, YNNKEL (reference sequence).

The chain carries TRBV27 and TRBJ2-7; possibly TRBD1 for D (6 bases). The germline V and J ends were trimmed by 10 bases and 0 bases, with 16 bases remaining between them. This CDR3 has 14 residues. Germline lookup yields CDR1 MNHEY and CDR2 SMNVEV (reference sequence). The CDR3 coding sequence is TGTGCCACCCGACGGACAGTGAACTCCTACGAGCAGTACTTC. Translating it yields CATRRTVNSYEQYF.

This chain connects TRBV11-2 to TRBJ1-2, with a tentative D call TRBD1 (5 bases). Germline lookup yields CDR1 SGHAT and CDR2 FQNNGV. The CDR3 runs 15 residues. Deletions cut 3 bases from V and 5 bases from J, with 16 bases between. The CDR3 spells CASSLKRGIEYGYTF. CDR3 bases: TGTGCCAGCAGCTTGAAGCGGGGGATAGAATATGGCTACACCTTC.

This chain links TRBV2 with TRBJ2-5; 8 bases fit TRBD2. CDR3 length equals 16 residues. V trimming: 2 bases; J trimming: 1 base; junction bases outside the gene matches: 6. Germline assignment: CDR1 SNHLY and CDR2 FYNNEI. The CDR3 region has the DNA TGTGCCAGCAGTGAATCGGGCGGGGGGATCCAAGAGACCCAGTACTTC. Translated: CASSESGGGIQETQYF.

The J gene is TRBJ1-1, the V gene TRBV2; D perhaps matches TRBD1 (5 bases). V was cut by 3 bases and J by 5 bases, with 10 bases left in between. The CDR3 consists of 13 residues. CDR1 and CDR2 (germline): SNHLY, FYNNEI. As DNA, the CDR3 is TGTGCCAGCAGTGATTGGTGGGGGACTGAAGCTTTCTTT. As protein: CASSDWWGTEAFF.

This chain uses TRBV11-1 with TRBJ1-1; no clear D. Germline lookup yields CDR1 SGHAT and CDR2 FQDESV (reference sequence). The CDR3 spans 10 residues. V was trimmed by 6 bases and J by 7 bases, leaving 6 bases between them. CDR3 nucleotide sequence: TGTGCCAGCAGACCGCTTGAAGCTTTCTTT. Translation: CASRPLEAFF.

The chain joins TRBV9 to TRBJ2-3; D not resolved. V lost 4 bases, J lost 6 bases, and 6 bases lay in between. Germline values: CDR1 SGDLS, CDR2 YYNGEE. The CDR3 loop spans 11 amino acids. The DNA for the CDR3 is TGTGCCAGCAGCAGTTGGGATACGCAGTATTTT. Translating it yields CASSSWDTQYF.

J is TRBJ1-2 and V is TRBV5-1; 7 nucleotides line up with TRBD1. Trimming cost V 4 bases and J 0 bases; bases outside gene matches: 6. This CDR3 has 15 residues. Germline CDR1 reads SGHRS; CDR2 reads YFSETQ. CDR3 DNA sequence: TGCGCCAGCAGCCCCGGGACAGCCACTAACTATGGCTACACCTTC. Its translation: CASSPGTATNYGYTF. The variable domain in full, completed from reference TRBV5-1 and TRBJ1-2, reads KAGVTQTPRYLIKTRGQQVTLSCSPISGHRSVSWYQQTPGQGLQFLFEYFSETQRNKGNFPGRFSGRQFSNSRSEMNVSTLELGDSALYLCASSPGTATNYGYTFGSGTRLTVV.

The chain joins TRBV7-9 to TRBJ1-3, with D unclear. Germline CDR1 reads SEHNR; CDR2 reads FQNEAQ (reference sequence). Trimming took off 1 base at V and 0 bases at J, with 7 bases between the two ends. The CDR3 sequence is 15 residues long. CDR3 sequence reads: CASSLGVHSGNTIYF. In nucleotides, the CDR3 is TGTGCCAGCAGCTTAGGCGTGCACTCTGGAAACACCATATATTTT.

The chain carries TRBV11-2 and TRBJ1-4; weak D call: TRBD1 (5 bases). V was trimmed by 5 bases and J by 6 bases, leaving 19 bases between them. CDR1 and CDR2 from the germline V gene are SGHAT and FQNNGV. This CDR3 has 16 amino acids. The CDR3 DNA follows: TGTGCCAGCAGCCGTATTAAGGGGCCGAGGGATGAAAAACTGTTTTTT. Translated, it gives CASSRIKGPRDEKLFF.

This clone was detected only once. Here the CDR3 reads CASSLGSGYGYTF. The CDR3 DNA sequence: TGTGCCAGCAGTTTGGGGTCGGGGTATGGCTACACCTTC. The chain uses TRBV28 and TRBJ1-2; D is undetermined. Per the germline V gene, CDR1 is MDHEN and CDR2 is SYDVKM. V was shortened by 3 bases and J by 5 bases, with 10 bases between the two germline ends. The CDR3 has 13 residues.

The genes are TRBV5-8 and TRBJ2-1; no definite D call. Trimming took off 2 bases at V and 9 bases at J, with 15 bases between the two ends. The CDR3 contains 14 residues. The V gene's germline CDR1 is SGHTS and CDR2 YDEGEE. CDR3 sequence: CASSLLVLGGEQFF. The CDR3 DNA sequence: TGTGCCAGCAGCTTATTGGTCCTGGGCGGTGAGCAGTTCTTC.

This clone showed up just once. The chain uses TRBV6-5 and TRBJ2-5; TRBD1 aligns across 10 bases. The J segment lost 9 bases and the V segment lost 6 bases, leaving 13 bases of the junction unmatched. The germline V gene encodes CDR1 MNHEY and CDR2 SVGAGI. CDR3 size: 15 residues. The CDR3 bases are TGTGCCAGCAGCCCCCCGGGACAGGGGTCGAAGGCCCAGTACTTC. Translation: CASSPPGQGSKAQYF.

This chain links TRBV4-3 with TRBJ1-1; D is unresolved. Germline CDR1 reads LGHNA; CDR2 reads YSLEER. Trimming pared 4 bases from V and 1 base from J, leaving 10 bases between. The CDR3 has 14 residues. In nucleotides, the CDR3 is TGCGCCAGCAGCCGATATCATACGAACACTGAAGCTTTCTTT. Residues: CASSRYHTNTEAFF.

The DNA of the CDR3 is TGTGCCTGGAGTGTATCGGGCGGTGGCTACACCTTC. This translates into CAWSVSGGGYTF. This rearrangement joins TRBV30 to TRBJ1-2; no reliable D call. Between the trimmed V and J ends, which lost 0 bases and 7 bases, there was a span of 9 bases. CDR1 and CDR2 (germline): GTSNPN, SVGIG (reference sequence). The CDR3 totals 12 residues.